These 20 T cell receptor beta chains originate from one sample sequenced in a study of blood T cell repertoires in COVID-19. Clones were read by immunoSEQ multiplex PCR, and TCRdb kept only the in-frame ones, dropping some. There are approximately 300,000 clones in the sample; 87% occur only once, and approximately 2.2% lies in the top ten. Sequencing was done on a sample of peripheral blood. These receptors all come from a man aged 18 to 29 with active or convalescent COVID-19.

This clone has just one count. The CDR3 protein is CASSPGTENEQFF. The DNA for the CDR3 is TGTGCCAGCAGTCCTGGGACTGAGAATGAGCAGTTCTTC. The rearrangement joins TRBV6-4 to TRBJ2-1; perhaps TRBD2 as D (6 bases). This CDR3 contains 13 residues. Germline-derived CDR1 and CDR2 are MRHNA and SNTAGT. Trimming stripped 5 bases from V and 7 bases from J, with 12 bases between.

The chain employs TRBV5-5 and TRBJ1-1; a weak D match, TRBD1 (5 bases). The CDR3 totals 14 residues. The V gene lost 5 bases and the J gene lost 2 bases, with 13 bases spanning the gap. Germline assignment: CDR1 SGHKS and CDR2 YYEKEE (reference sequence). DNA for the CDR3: TGTGCCAGCAGTCCAGGGTTTGTTAACACTGAAGCTTTCTTT. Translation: CASSPGFVNTEAFF.

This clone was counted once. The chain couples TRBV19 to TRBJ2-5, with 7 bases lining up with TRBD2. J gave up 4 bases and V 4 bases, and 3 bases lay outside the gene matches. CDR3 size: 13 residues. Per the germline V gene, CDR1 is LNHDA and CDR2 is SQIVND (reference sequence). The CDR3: CASSSRGGETQYF. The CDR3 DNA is TGTGCCAGTAGTAGCCGCGGGGGAGAGACCCAGTACTTC. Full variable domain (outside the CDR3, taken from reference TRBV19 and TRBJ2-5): DGGITQSPKYLFRKEGQNVTLSCEQNLNHDAMYWYRQDPGQGLRLIYYSQIVNDFQKGDIAEGYSVSREKKESFPLTVTSAQKNPTAFYLCASSSRGGETQYFGPGTRLLVL.

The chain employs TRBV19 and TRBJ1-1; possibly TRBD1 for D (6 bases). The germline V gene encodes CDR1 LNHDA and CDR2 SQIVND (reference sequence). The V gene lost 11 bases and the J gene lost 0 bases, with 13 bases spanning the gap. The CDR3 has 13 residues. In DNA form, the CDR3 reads TGTGCCTGCGAGGACAGCATGAACACTGAAGCTTTCTTT. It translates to CACEDSMNTEAFF.

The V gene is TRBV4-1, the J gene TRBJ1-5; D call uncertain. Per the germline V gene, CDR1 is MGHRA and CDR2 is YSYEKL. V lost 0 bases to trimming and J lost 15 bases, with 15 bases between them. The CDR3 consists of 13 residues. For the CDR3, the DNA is TGCGCCAGCAGCCAAGAACGTTCCGCGGCGGTGCATTTT. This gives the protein CASSQERSAAVHF.

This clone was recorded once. The CDR3 DNA is TGCGCCAGCAGCCCCGCGCCGGGACAGTTCTCCTACGAGCAGTACTTC. Translated, it gives CASSPAPGQFSYEQYF. V and J are TRBV4-3 and TRBJ2-7; TRBD1 aligns across 7 bases. There are 16 residues in the CDR3. CDR1 LGHNA and CDR2 YSLEER come from the germline V gene. Trimming cost V 4 bases and J 0 bases; bases outside gene matches: 9.

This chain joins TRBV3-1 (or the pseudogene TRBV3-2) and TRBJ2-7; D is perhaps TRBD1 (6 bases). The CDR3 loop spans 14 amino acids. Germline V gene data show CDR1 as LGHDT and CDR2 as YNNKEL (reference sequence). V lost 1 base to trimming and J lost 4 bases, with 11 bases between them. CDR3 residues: CASSQAQGKYEQYF. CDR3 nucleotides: TGTGCCAGCAGCCAAGCCCAGGGGAAGTACGAGCAGTACTTC.

The CDR3 region has the DNA TGTGCCAGCAGGGGACTAGGGCCACACTCTAGCACAGATACGCAGTATTTT. This gives the protein CASRGLGPHSSTDTQYF. The V call is TRBV2, the J call TRBJ2-3, with TRBD2 identical over 8 bases. This CDR3 comprises 17 residues. Germline values: CDR1 SNHLY, CDR2 FYNNEI. V dropped 6 bases and J dropped 0; count of bases not matched to a gene: 11.

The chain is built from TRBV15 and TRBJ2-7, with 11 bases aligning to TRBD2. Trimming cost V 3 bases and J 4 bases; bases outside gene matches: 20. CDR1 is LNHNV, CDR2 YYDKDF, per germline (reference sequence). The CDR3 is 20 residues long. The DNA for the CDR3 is TGTGCCACCAGCAGCTCCATAGCGGGAGGGCCGGTGGGAGGCCTATACGAGCAGTACTTC. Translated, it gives CATSSSIAGGPVGGLYEQYF.

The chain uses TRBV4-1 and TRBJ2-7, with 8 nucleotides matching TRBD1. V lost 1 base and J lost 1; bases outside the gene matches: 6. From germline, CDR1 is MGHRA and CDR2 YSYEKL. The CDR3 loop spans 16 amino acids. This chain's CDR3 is CASSQALQGGSYEQYF. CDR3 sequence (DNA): TGCGCCAGCAGCCAAGCCCTACAGGGGGGATCCTACGAGCAGTACTTC.

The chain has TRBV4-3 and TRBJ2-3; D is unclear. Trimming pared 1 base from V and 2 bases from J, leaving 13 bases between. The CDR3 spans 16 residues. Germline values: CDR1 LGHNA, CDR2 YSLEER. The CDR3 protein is CASSQVAAANTDTQYF. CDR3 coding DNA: TGCGCCAGCAGCCAAGTAGCCGCGGCGAACACAGATACGCAGTATTTT.

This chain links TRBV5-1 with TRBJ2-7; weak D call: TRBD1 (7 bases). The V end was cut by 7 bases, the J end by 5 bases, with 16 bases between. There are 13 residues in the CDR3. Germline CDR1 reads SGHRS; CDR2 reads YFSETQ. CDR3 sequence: CASGWTGGDEQYF. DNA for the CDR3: TGCGCCAGCGGCTGGACAGGAGGGGACGAGCAGTACTTC.

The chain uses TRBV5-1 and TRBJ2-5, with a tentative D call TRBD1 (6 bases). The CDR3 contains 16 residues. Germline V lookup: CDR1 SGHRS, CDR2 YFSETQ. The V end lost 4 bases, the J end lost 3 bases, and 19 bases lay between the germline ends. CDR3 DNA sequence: TGCGCCAGCAGCCTGAGCCCCGGGACACAGAAAGAGACCCAGTACTTC. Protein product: CASSLSPGTQKETQYF.

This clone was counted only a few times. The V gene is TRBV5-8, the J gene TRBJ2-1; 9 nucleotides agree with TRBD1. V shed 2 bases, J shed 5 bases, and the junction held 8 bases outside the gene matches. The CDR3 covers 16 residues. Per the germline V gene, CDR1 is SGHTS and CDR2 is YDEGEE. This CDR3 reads CASSFAGTGWDNEQFF. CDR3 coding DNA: TGTGCCAGCAGCTTTGCCGGGACAGGGTGGGACAATGAGCAGTTCTTC.

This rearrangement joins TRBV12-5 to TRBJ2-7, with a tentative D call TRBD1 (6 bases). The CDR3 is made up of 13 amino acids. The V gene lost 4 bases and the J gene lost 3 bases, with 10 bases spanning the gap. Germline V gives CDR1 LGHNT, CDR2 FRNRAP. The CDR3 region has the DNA TGTGCTAGTGGTTACAGGGTCCACTACGAGCAGTACTTC. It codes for CASGYRVHYEQYF.

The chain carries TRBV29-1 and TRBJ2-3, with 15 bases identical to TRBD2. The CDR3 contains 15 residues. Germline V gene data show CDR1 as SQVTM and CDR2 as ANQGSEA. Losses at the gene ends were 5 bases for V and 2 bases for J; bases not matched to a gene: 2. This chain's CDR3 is CSVRTSGGVTDTQYF. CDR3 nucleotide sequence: TGCAGCGTTAGGACTAGCGGGGGGGTCACAGATACGCAGTATTTT.

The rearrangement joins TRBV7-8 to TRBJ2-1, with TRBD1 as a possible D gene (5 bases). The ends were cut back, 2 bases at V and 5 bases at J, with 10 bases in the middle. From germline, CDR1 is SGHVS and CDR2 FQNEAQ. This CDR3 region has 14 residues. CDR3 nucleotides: TGTGCCAGCAGCTTAATTAGGGGCCACAATGAGCAGTTCTTC. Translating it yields CASSLIRGHNEQFF.

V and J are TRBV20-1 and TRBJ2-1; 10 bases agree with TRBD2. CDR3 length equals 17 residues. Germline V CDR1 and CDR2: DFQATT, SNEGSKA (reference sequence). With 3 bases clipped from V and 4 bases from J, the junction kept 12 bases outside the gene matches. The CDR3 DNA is TGCAGTGCTAGTCCCGGGTTTAGCGGGGGGAATTACAATGAGCAGTTCTTC. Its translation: CSASPGFSGGNYNEQFF.

CDR3 bases: TGTGCCAGCAGTTACGGGGCGGGGCAGGCGGGCGAAAAACTGTTTTTT. It encodes CASSYGAGQAGEKLFF. This rearrangement joins TRBV6-5 to TRBJ1-4, with D tentatively TRBD1 (5 bases). This CDR3 is built from 16 residues. The germline V gene encodes CDR1 MNHEY and CDR2 SVGAGI. Trimming took 2 bases from V and 8 from J, leaving 18 bases between them.

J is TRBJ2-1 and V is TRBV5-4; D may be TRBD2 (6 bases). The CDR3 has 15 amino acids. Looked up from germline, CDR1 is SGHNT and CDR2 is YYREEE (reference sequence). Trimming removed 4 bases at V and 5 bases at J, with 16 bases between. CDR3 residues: CASSGLSSANNEQFF. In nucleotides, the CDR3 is TGTGCCAGCAGCGGACTATCGAGCGCCAACAATGAGCAGTTCTTC.